The 28 T cell receptor beta chains given below trace back to one sample, sequenced in a study of shared clonotypes between healthy human individuals. Profiling relied on immunoSEQ multiplex PCR, and the TCRdb table lists in-frame clones only, not all of them. The sample lists approximately 330,000 clones; around 67% were seen once. Material for sequencing was memory CD4+ T cells sorted from blood. Sample subset: CD45RA-negative fraction. These receptors came from a man aged 25-45 years in good health.

This chain connects TRBV2 to TRBJ2-5, with a possible D match to TRBD2 (5 bases). The CDR3 is made up of 15 amino acids. From germline, CDR1 is SNHLY and CDR2 FYNNEI. Trimming took 5 bases from V and 4 from J, leaving 17 bases between them. CDR3 in amino acids: CASSQGRGGRETQYF. Written as DNA, the CDR3 is TGTGCCAGCAGTCAAGGGAGAGGAGGCCGAGAGACCCAGTACTTC.

V usage is TRBV7-9 and J usage is TRBJ1-3, with D tentatively TRBD1 (6 bases). The V gene's germline CDR1 is SEHNR and CDR2 FQNEAQ (reference sequence). This CDR3 has 16 amino acids. With 5 bases removed from V and 4 bases from J, the gap between germline ends came to 18 bases. Here the CDR3 DNA reads TGTGCCAGCAGCAACGGTGGATGGGGGGCGGGAAACACCATATATTTT. It encodes CASSNGGWGAGNTIYF.

This rearrangement joins TRBV28 to TRBJ2-7, with TRBD2 as a possible D gene (5 bases). Germline assignment: CDR1 MDHEN and CDR2 SYDVKM. Trimming removed 7 bases from V and 3 bases from J, with 7 bases in between. The CDR3 is 11 amino acids. The CDR3 DNA sequence: TGTGCCAGCACGGGGTACTACGAGCAGTACTTC. Translated: CASTGYYEQYF.

The rearrangement uses TRBV11-3 and TRBJ2-2, with D unresolved. The CDR3 is 13 amino acids. V was shortened by 7 bases and J by 5 bases, with 11 bases between the two germline ends. Germline-derived CDR1 and CDR2 are SGHNT and YENEEA. The CDR3 loop reads CASTPSGTGELFF. The CDR3 coding sequence is TGTGCCAGCACCCCGAGTGGGACCGGGGAGCTGTTTTTT. The full variable domain, with the rest looked up from reference TRBV11-3 and TRBJ2-2, is EAGVVQSPRYKIIEKKQPVAFWCNPISGHNTLYWYLQNLGQGPELLIRYENEEAVDDSQLPKDRFSAERLKGVDSTLKIQPAELGDSAVYLCASTPSGTGELFFGEGSRLTVL.

This clone was seen a few times. The rearrangement links TRBV5-6 to TRBJ1-1, with D perhaps matching TRBD1 (5 bases). This CDR3 has 16 amino acids. The germline CDR1 and CDR2 sequences are SGHDT and YYEEEE. Trimming cost V 2 bases and J 1 base, with 15 bases left between them. This CDR3 is CASSLPGQAQNTEAFF. In DNA form, the CDR3 reads TGTGCCAGCAGCTTACCTGGACAAGCCCAGAACACTGAAGCTTTCTTT.

The chain joins TRBV2 to TRBJ2-5; D is unclear. CDR1 is SNHLY, CDR2 FYNNEI, per germline. The CDR3 length is 11 residues. Trimming stripped 7 bases from V and 5 bases from J, with 8 bases between. In DNA form, the CDR3 reads TGTGCCAGCAATAACGGGGAGACCCAGTACTTC. Its translation: CASNNGETQYF.

The chain recombines TRBV27 with TRBJ1-4; possible D gene TRBD1, 5 bases. V was trimmed by 4 bases and J by 0 bases, leaving 9 bases between them. The CDR3 loop spans 15 amino acids. Germline-derived CDR1 and CDR2 are MNHEY and SMNVEV (reference sequence). The CDR3 spells CASSSLGATNEKLFF. For the CDR3, the DNA is TGTGCCAGCAGTTCCCTGGGGGCAACTAATGAAAAACTGTTTTTT.

This sequence joins TRBV7-2 and TRBJ2-3, with 7 bases identical to TRBD2. There are 15 residues in the CDR3. Trimming cost V 0 bases and J 3 bases; bases outside gene matches: 3. CDR1 and CDR2 (germline): SGHTA, FQGNSA. Written as DNA, the CDR3 is TGTGCCAGCAGCTTAGCCCCGGGACTAACAGATACGCAGTATTTT. Amino acid sequence: CASSLAPGLTDTQYF.

At least ten counts were recorded for this clone. The genes are TRBV2 and TRBJ2-2; D is ambiguous. The CDR3 length is 13 residues. CDR1 and CDR2 from the germline V gene are SNHLY and FYNNEI. With 6 bases removed from V and 8 bases from J, the gap between germline ends came to 13 bases. CDR3: CASRNAAIGELFF. In nucleotides, the CDR3 is TGTGCCAGCAGGAACGCGGCGATTGGGGAGCTGTTTTTT.

There are a few counts of this clone. The chain is built from TRBV7-9 and TRBJ1-2; 9 nucleotides align to TRBD1. The CDR3 extends over 14 amino acids. Germline V gene lookup returns CDR1 SEHNR and CDR2 FQNEAQ (reference sequence). The V gene end was trimmed by 4 bases and the J gene end by 4 bases; junction bases not matched to a gene: 4. For the CDR3, the DNA is TGTGCCAGCAGCTCGGAACAGGGGGCCTATGGCTACACCTTC. Amino acid sequence: CASSSEQGAYGYTF.

CDR3 bases: TGTGCCAGCTCATTTCTCGGACACAATGAGCAGTTCTTC. This translates into CASSFLGHNEQFF. The chain combines TRBV2 with TRBJ2-1, with D uncertain. The CDR3 is 13 residues long. Germline assignment: CDR1 SNHLY and CDR2 FYNNEI. Deletions cut 8 bases from V and 5 bases from J, with 13 bases between.

As regards this clone: One end of the junction fails to match germline, which may point to a read error. The V and J genes are TRBV6-5 and TRBJ2-3; the match to TRBD2 covers 8 bases. Germline CDR1 is MNHEY and CDR2 is SVGAGI. CDR3 length: 16 residues. The CDR3 bases are TGTGCCAGTAGTTCCTGGAGCGGGGGCTACACAGATACGCAGTATTTT. It encodes CASSSWSGGYTDTQYF.

Note on this clone: In the same sample, other DNA sequences code for this CDR3. This chain uses TRBV20-1 with TRBJ2-5; D gene uncertain. The CDR3 is 9 amino acids. CDR1 and CDR2 (germline): DFQATT, SNEGSKA (reference sequence). Trimming took off 6 bases at V and 5 bases at J, with 4 bases between the two ends. The CDR3 reads CSAPETQYF. The DNA of the CDR3 is TGCAGTGCCCCGGAGACCCAGTACTTC.

The chain combines TRBV5-5 with TRBJ2-7, with D unclear. The CDR3 is made up of 13 amino acids. V lost 0 bases and J 0 bases, leaving 4 bases between the germline ends. CDR1 is SGHKS, CDR2 YYEKEE, per germline (reference sequence). This CDR3 reads CASSLAGSYEQYF. DNA of the CDR3: TGTGCCAGCAGCTTGGCCGGCTCCTACGAGCAGTACTTC.

The chain employs TRBV19 and TRBJ2-7; tentative D call: TRBD1 (6 bases). The V and J ends lost 2 bases and 4 bases respectively, with 9 bases between them. Germline CDR1 reads LNHDA; CDR2 reads SQIVND (reference sequence). The CDR3 has 13 residues. CDR3 nucleotide sequence: TGTGCCAGTAGTATATATCAGGGGTACGAGCAGTACTTC. Amino acids: CASSIYQGYEQYF. The variable domain in full, completed from reference TRBV19 and TRBJ2-7, reads DGGITQSPKYLFRKEGQNVTLSCEQNLNHDAMYWYRQDPGQGLRLIYYSQIVNDFQKGDIAEGYSVSREKKESFPLTVTSAQKNPTAFYLCASSIYQGYEQYFGPGTRLTVT.

The V and J genes are TRBV7-2 and TRBJ2-2; D is ambiguous. From germline, CDR1 is SGHTA and CDR2 FQGNSA. V lost 1 base and J 9 bases, leaving 3 bases between the germline ends. The CDR3 runs 11 residues. The CDR3, as DNA: TGTGCCAGCAGCTTAGACCGGGAGCTGTTTTTT. Encoded protein: CASSLDRELFF.

The CDR3 bases are TGCAGCGTTGACGCCCAATCCGGGACTAGAGAGACCCAGTACTTC. It translates to CSVDAQSGTRETQYF. The V gene is TRBV29-1, the J gene TRBJ2-5, with TRBD2 matching over 8 bases. CDR1 and CDR2 (germline): SQVTM, ANQGSEA. The length of the CDR3 is 15 residues. V was pared by 3 bases and J by 4 bases, with 10 bases of the junction left unmatched.

The chain recombines TRBV2 with TRBJ2-1, with a possible D match to TRBD1 (5 bases). With 6 bases removed from V and 4 bases from J, the gap between germline ends came to 19 bases. The CDR3 length is 16 residues. Germline CDR1 is SNHLY and CDR2 is FYNNEI. Written as DNA, the CDR3 is TGTGCCAGCAGCCCCACCCCGGACATGTTGTACAATGAGCAGTTCTTC. Protein: CASSPTPDMLYNEQFF. Full variable domain (remainder filled in from reference TRBV2 and TRBJ2-1): EPEVTQTPSHQVTQMGQEVILRCVPISNHLYFYWYRQILGQKVEFLVSFYNNEISEKSEIFDDQFSVERPDGSNFTLKIRSTKLEDSAMYFCASSPTPDMLYNEQFFGPGTRLTVL.

The chain links TRBV7-9 to TRBJ1-1; 8 bases map to TRBD1. The junction had 2 bases not matched to a gene; V was cut back by 5 bases and J by 6 bases. The CDR3 sequence is 12 residues long. Looked up from germline, CDR1 is SEHNR and CDR2 is FQNEAQ (reference sequence). The CDR3 nucleotides are TGTGCCAGCAGCCAGGGACAGGCTGAAGCTTTCTTT. This gives the protein CASSQGQAEAFF.

This rearrangement joins TRBV30 to TRBJ2-7; D unclear. Trimming removed 4 bases from V and 4 bases from J, with 11 bases in between. Germline V lookup: CDR1 GTSNPN, CDR2 SVGIG (reference sequence). CDR3 length: 12 residues. In DNA form, the CDR3 reads TGTGCCTGGAAACAGTCGACTTACGAGCAGTACTTC. The encoded protein is CAWKQSTYEQYF.

The J gene is TRBJ2-3, the V gene TRBV29-1; no reliable D call. V lost 6 bases, J lost 1 base, and 17 bases lay in between. The CDR3 is 15 amino acids. From germline, CDR1 is SQVTM and CDR2 ANQGSEA. The CDR3 coding sequence is TGCAGCGTGCCCAACTCCAGGATTGGCACAGATACGCAGTATTTT. Translated, it gives CSVPNSRIGTDTQYF.

The chain recombines TRBV19 with TRBJ2-2; D gene ambiguous. The CDR3 extends over 15 amino acids. The V gene lost 6 bases and the J gene lost 0 bases, with 11 bases spanning the gap. The germline V gene encodes CDR1 LNHDA and CDR2 SQIVND (reference sequence). Here the CDR3 reads CASRIQGANTGELFF. The CDR3 DNA sequence: TGTGCCAGTAGGATTCAAGGAGCGAACACCGGGGAGCTGTTTTTT. Combining the CDR3 with reference TRBV19 and TRBJ2-2 gives the whole variable domain DGGITQSPKYLFRKEGQNVTLSCEQNLNHDAMYWYRQDPGQGLRLIYYSQIVNDFQKGDIAEGYSVSREKKESFPLTVTSAQKNPTAFYLCASRIQGANTGELFFGEGSRLTVL.

This clone was detected only once. The CDR3 protein is CASSSGGTGGYNEQFF. CDR3 in DNA: TGCGCCAGCAGCTCTGGGGGGACAGGGGGCTACAATGAGCAGTTCTTC. The chain uses TRBV5-1 and TRBJ2-1; 11 nucleotides line up with TRBD1. The CDR3 runs 16 residues. Germline loops: CDR1 SGHRS, CDR2 YFSETQ. Losses at the gene ends were 3 bases for V and 3 bases for J; bases not matched to a gene: 5.

The chain joins TRBV6-5 to TRBJ2-3; D is possibly TRBD2 (6 bases). Germline V gene data show CDR1 as MNHEY and CDR2 as SVGAGI. V lost 5 bases to trimming and J lost 2 bases, with 11 bases between them. The CDR3 runs 14 residues. CDR3 in DNA: TGTGCCAGCAGTGGGAGGTCATTCACAGATACGCAGTATTTT. This encodes CASSGRSFTDTQYF.

The CDR3 protein is CASSFRGSGDQDTQYF. Written as DNA, the CDR3 is TGTGCCAGCAGTTTCCGTGGTAGCGGAGACCAAGATACGCAGTATTTT. The genes are TRBV27 and TRBJ2-3; TRBD2 might be the D (6 bases). This CDR3 has 16 amino acids. Germline V gene sequence: CDR1 MNHEY, CDR2 SMNVEV (reference sequence). V lost 3 bases, J lost 5 bases, and 18 bases lay in between.

This clone was seen just once. The chain is built from TRBV5-8 and TRBJ1-5, with D perhaps matching TRBD1 (5 bases). The ends were cut back, 2 bases at V and 2 bases at J, with 5 bases in the middle. This CDR3 is 13 amino acids long. Germline CDR1 and CDR2: SGHTS and YDEGEE. This chain's CDR3 is CASSFRGNQPQHF. DNA of the CDR3: TGTGCCAGCAGCTTCAGGGGCAATCAGCCCCAGCATTTT.

J is TRBJ2-1 and V is TRBV11-2; 10 bases fit TRBD2. The V and J ends lost 5 bases and 1 base, in that order; junction bases with no gene match: 11. This CDR3 region has 18 residues. In germline, CDR1 is SGHAT, CDR2 FQNNGV. CDR3 nucleotides: TGTGCCAGCAGCACTGAAAGCGGGAGGGCCGTTTCCTACAATGAGCAGTTCTTC. Its translation is CASSTESGRAVSYNEQFF.

The chain carries TRBV29-1 and TRBJ1-4; maybe TRBD1 (6 bases). V lost 7 bases, J lost 8 bases, and 17 bases lay in between. CDR3 length equals 13 residues. Germline V gene sequence: CDR1 SQVTM, CDR2 ANQGSEA. The CDR3 DNA reads as TGCAGCGCGACAGGCGCCTGGACCGAAAAACTGTTTTTT. This translates into CSATGAWTEKLFF.